Presented here are 19 T cell receptor beta chains from one specimen sequenced in a study of T cell responses to AZD1222 COVID-19 vaccine (dated by TCRdb to the early 2020s). The time point label corresponds to: baseline before first vaccination. The library was obtained by the immunoSEQ multiplex PCR assay. TCRdb stores this immuneACCESS table with in-frame sequences only. Part of the clones is absent; in the studies checked, under half of the shortfall reflects unresolved V genes, and no reason is known for the rest. This sample has approximately 110,000 clones in its table, and roughly 87% of those were observed once. The biggest ten clones account for roughly 10% of the sample. The source was peripheral blood, collected on day 0 of AZD1222 vaccination. The origin of the receptors is an adult in good health.

V is TRBV20-1 and J is TRBJ1-6; D might be TRBD1 (5 bases). This CDR3 has 14 amino acids. Germline V gene sequence: CDR1 DFQATT, CDR2 SNEGSKA (reference sequence). Trimming left V 3 bases short and J 8 bases short, with 14 bases between. DNA of the CDR3: TGCAGTGCTAGTCGGGGGGAATCGGATTCACCCCTCCACTTT. As protein: CSASRGESDSPLHF.

The V call is TRBV5-5, the J call TRBJ2-1; TRBD2 is a possible D gene (6 bases). This CDR3 has 15 amino acids. Trimming removed 2 bases from V and 0 bases from J, with 9 bases in between. Germline V CDR1 and CDR2: SGHKS, YYEKEE (reference sequence). The CDR3 here is CASSFGGSSYNEQFF. Written as DNA, the CDR3 is TGTGCCAGCAGCTTTGGAGGGAGCTCCTACAATGAGCAGTTCTTC.

The chain recombines TRBV18 with TRBJ1-3; D may be TRBD1 (6 bases). The CDR3 spans 16 residues. V lost 4 bases and J lost 0, with 13 bases in between. Germline V lookup: CDR1 KGHSH, CDR2 LQKENI. The CDR3 nucleotides are TGTGCCAGCTCACAATTGGGGGACAACTCTGGAAACACCATATATTTT. It specifies CASSQLGDNSGNTIYF.

V and J are TRBV5-4 and TRBJ2-7, with TRBD1 as a possible D gene (6 bases). The CDR3 covers 15 residues. Trimming pared 3 bases from V and 2 bases from J, leaving 15 bases between. Germline V CDR1 and CDR2: SGHNT, YYREEE (reference sequence). CDR3 residues: CASSSPTGSPYEQYF. In DNA form, the CDR3 reads TGTGCCAGCAGCTCCCCCACAGGGTCGCCCTACGAGCAGTACTTC.

Only a few counts were recorded for this clone. This chain links TRBV6-2 or TRBV6-3 with TRBJ2-7; 11 nucleotides align to TRBD1. The CDR3 runs to 15 residues. Per the germline V gene, CDR1 is MNHEY and CDR2 is SVGEGT. J lost 6 bases, V lost 4 bases, and 8 bases had no gene match. Written as DNA, the CDR3 is TGTGCCAGCAGTTCTCCGGGACAGGGGGTCTTCGAGCAGTACTTC. It is translated as CASSSPGQGVFEQYF.

The rearrangement links TRBV20-1 to TRBJ1-2; D is uncertain. This CDR3 comprises 14 residues. CDR1 and CDR2 from the germline V gene are DFQATT and SNEGSKA (reference sequence). V was shortened by 3 bases and J by 4 bases, with 15 bases between the two germline ends. Here the CDR3 reads CSASIWQNPYGYTF. The CDR3 coding sequence is TGCAGTGCTAGTATTTGGCAGAACCCCTATGGCTACACCTTC.

The chain joins TRBV6-5 to TRBJ2-5; 8 positions agree with TRBD1. Trimming cost V 5 bases and J 6 bases; bases outside gene matches: 5. Germline V gene lookup returns CDR1 MNHEY and CDR2 SVGAGI. The CDR3 has 13 amino acids. The DNA for the CDR3 is TGTGCCAGCAGTAGAGACAGGGGCAAGACCCAGTACTTC. The encoded protein is CASSRDRGKTQYF.

V gene TRBV4-3 combines with J gene TRBJ1-2, with D tentatively TRBD1 (5 bases). This CDR3 is 14 amino acids long. Trimming removed 2 bases at V and 1 base at J, with 8 bases between. CDR1 and CDR2 (germline): LGHNA, YSLEER. CDR3: CASSQHDSNYGYTF. The CDR3 bases are TGCGCCAGCAGCCAACATGACAGTAACTATGGCTACACCTTC.

The chain employs TRBV7-9 and TRBJ2-5, with TRBD2 matching over 7 bases. The CDR3 sequence is 17 residues long. V gave up 7 bases and J gave up 3 bases; unmatched junction bases: 17. CDR1 is SEHNR, CDR2 FQNEAQ, per germline (reference sequence). The CDR3 sequence: CASTSGEDASGKETQYF. Written as DNA, the CDR3 is TGTGCCAGCACCTCCGGTGAGGATGCTAGCGGTAAAGAGACCCAGTACTTC.

The genes are TRBV28 and TRBJ1-4, with 7 bases matching TRBD1. Germline trimming cut 10 bases from V and 7 bases from J; bases unmatched to any gene: 6. Germline V gives CDR1 MDHEN, CDR2 SYDVKM. The length of the CDR3 is 12 residues. The CDR3 region has the DNA TGTGCCACCCGCAGGGGGGCTGAAAAACTGTTTTTT. Residues: CATRRGAEKLFF.

The chain is built from TRBV6-5 and TRBJ1-1; D may be TRBD1 (5 bases). V was clipped by 2 bases and J by 8 bases, with 9 bases between them. There are 12 residues in the CDR3. Germline V CDR1 and CDR2: MNHEY, SVGAGI. The chain's CDR3 is CASSYEGTEAFF. CDR3 coding DNA: TGTGCCAGCAGTTACGAGGGGACGGAAGCTTTCTTT.

V usage is TRBV5-4 and J usage is TRBJ2-5; TRBD2 aligns across 11 bases. The CDR3 is 16 amino acids. Germline-derived CDR1 and CDR2 are SGHNT and YYREEE (reference sequence). J lost 5 bases, V lost 4 bases, and 10 bases had no gene match. The CDR3 loop is CASSPIVAGGFETQYF. Written as DNA, the CDR3 is TGTGCCAGCAGCCCCATTGTAGCGGGAGGGTTTGAGACCCAGTACTTC.

DNA for the CDR3: TGTGCTAGTGGTTTGGTACTGGGACAGGGGGCGTTCTACGAGCAGTACTTC. It encodes CASGLVLGQGAFYEQYF. The chain is built from TRBV12-5 and TRBJ2-7; TRBD1 matches 12 bases. From germline, CDR1 is LGHNT and CDR2 FRNRAP. The CDR3 extends over 17 amino acids. Trimming cost V 0 bases and J 3 bases; bases outside gene matches: 6. Full variable domain (outside the CDR3, taken from reference TRBV12-5 and TRBJ2-7): DARVTQTPRHKVTEMGQEVTMRCQPILGHNTVFWYRQTMMQGLELLAYFRNRAPLDDSGMPKDRFSAEMPDATLATLKIQPSEPRDSAVYFCASGLVLGQGAFYEQYFGPGTRLTVT.

This chain joins TRBV19 and TRBJ1-2, with 7 bases that match TRBD1. Unmatched junction bases numbered 9, after V lost 3 bases and J lost 5 bases. CDR1 and CDR2 (germline): LNHDA, SQIVND (reference sequence). The CDR3 length is 15 residues. CDR3 in amino acids: CASSMIGTAFYGYTF. The CDR3, as DNA: TGTGCCAGTAGTATGATAGGGACAGCCTTTTATGGCTACACCTTC.

The chain couples TRBV27 to TRBJ2-7, with a possible D match to TRBD2 (6 bases). The CDR3 is 16 residues long. Germline assignment: CDR1 MNHEY and CDR2 SMNVEV (reference sequence). Trimming took 10 bases from V and 6 from J, leaving 28 bases between them. For the CDR3, the DNA is TGTGCCACCTCCTCACTCATGGGGCGGGATACCCTCGAGCAGTACTTC. Its protein product is CATSSLMGRDTLEQYF.

This chain joins TRBV28 and TRBJ2-7, with D possibly TRBD1 on 6 matching bases. This CDR3 spans 12 amino acids. V lost 6 bases, J lost 3 bases, and 9 bases lay in between. Germline V gene data show CDR1 as MDHEN and CDR2 as SYDVKM. The DNA for the CDR3 is TGTGCCAGCAGCGGGACACTCTACGAGCAGTACTTC. Its translation: CASSGTLYEQYF.

The rearrangement links TRBV27 to TRBJ2-2; 7 bases align to TRBD1. Germline-derived CDR1 and CDR2 are MNHEY and SMNVEV (reference sequence). With 5 bases clipped from V and 6 bases from J, the junction kept 9 bases outside the gene matches. This CDR3 is built from 15 residues. CDR3 bases: TGTGCCAGCAGTGTACGACAGGGTGTCCCCGGGGAGCTGTTTTTT. Translation gives CASSVRQGVPGELFF.

V gene TRBV27 combines with J gene TRBJ1-6, with unresolved D. The V gene lost 3 bases and the J gene lost 7 bases, with 19 bases spanning the gap. Germline-derived CDR1 and CDR2 are MNHEY and SMNVEV (reference sequence). This CDR3 has 17 amino acids. The chain's CDR3 is CASSFSTWAKGNSPLHF. CDR3 DNA sequence: TGTGCCAGCAGTTTCTCTACATGGGCCAAAGGGAATTCACCCCTCCACTTT.

The V and J genes are TRBV7-3 and TRBJ1-1; D unclear. CDR1 and CDR2 (germline): SGHTA, FQGTGA. This CDR3 region has 14 residues. Trimming shortened V by 0 bases and J by 2 bases, and 7 bases separated the two germline ends. CDR3 sequence reads: CASSLTPGNTEAFF. CDR3 sequence (DNA): TGTGCCAGCAGCTTAACTCCAGGAAACACTGAAGCTTTCTTT.